This TCR beta chain was recovered during a study of blood T cell repertoires in COVID-19. Study summary: Both acute and convalescent COVID-19 samples were obtained from the United States, Italy and Spain. Nucleic acid was either cDNA or gDNA, and it came from T cells, B-cell-depleted T cells, or PBMCs.

Original handling: For nucleated cells, counts were estimated from reference gene primer amplification. The table came from immunoSEQ multiplex PCR; TCRdb's copy has only in-frame clones and leaves some out. Clone size and the V and J calls come from that table; the DNA yielded D and trimming. The profile shows about 240,000 clones, around four fifths of them singletons. CDR3 length: 14 amino acids. Germline V gives CDR1 DFQATT, CDR2 SNEGSKA (reference sequence). The germline V and J ends were trimmed by 3 bases and 2 bases, with 11 bases remaining between them. This clone occurred once. Sequenced material: peripheral blood. This receptor was identified in a woman in her sixties with active or convalescent COVID-19. The chain joins TRBV20-1 to TRBJ2-1, with D unresolved. CDR3 amino acids: CSASALGPYNEQFF. CDR3 nucleotide sequence: TGCAGTGCTAGTGCTCTAGGTCCCTACAATGAGCAGTTCTTC.